This TCR beta chain was sequenced for a study of blood T cell repertoires in COVID-19. Study summary: Both acute and convalescent COVID-19 samples were obtained from the United States, Italy and Spain. In each case, the material was cDNA or gDNA derived from T cells, B-cell-depleted T cells, or PBMCs.

Per the original methods: Amplification from reference gene primers served as the basis for estimated nucleated cell counts. Sequencing used immunoSEQ multiplex PCR; TCRdb keeps in-frame clones, though not all of them. V and J calls and clone size are those listed in that table; D and trimming were worked out from the DNA. The sample carries around 64,000 clones, 80% to 90% recorded once. V lost 3 bases to trimming and J lost 4 bases, with 9 bases between them. The germline V gene encodes CDR1 LNHDA and CDR2 SQIVND (reference sequence). The CDR3 is made up of 14 amino acids. This chain links TRBV19 with TRBJ2-2; possibly TRBD2 for D (5 bases). Sequencing was performed on peripheral blood. This TCR was recovered from a woman between 18 and 30 years old with acute or convalescent COVID-19. DNA of the CDR3: TGTGCCAGTAGTATTAGGGAGATCACCGGGGAGCTGTTTTTT. Its protein product is CASSIREITGELFF.